The following is a T cell receptor beta chain sequence with its context. The V end was cut by 5 bases, the J end by 7 bases, with 18 bases between. CDR3 length: 15 residues. The germline gives CDR1 SGHVS, CDR2 FNYEAQ. This specimen belongs to a study of blood T cell repertoires in COVID-19. Per the original methods: Nucleated cell number was recorded as an estimate derived from reference gene primer amplification. Only in-frame clones appear in the TCRdb table, and some are missing; sequencing was by immunoSEQ multiplex PCR. The D gene and trimming were derived from the DNA, and the V and J assignments and clone size from that table. Seen here are under 500,000 clones, 80% to 90% observed once, and the top ten hold 0.9% to 1.2%.

The sample taken for sequencing was PBMCs or T cells enriched from blood (not recorded which). The chain combines TRBV7-6 with TRBJ1-5; maybe TRBD1 (5 bases). The TCR was taken from a man between 25 and 39 years old who had recovered from COVID-19. CDR3 protein: CASSPTGGRYQPQHF. CDR3 sequence (DNA): TGTGCCAGCAGCCCAACTGGGGGGAGGTACCAGCCCCAGCATTTT.